Listed below are T cell receptor beta chains from one sample, sequenced in a study of CD8 T cells in ankylosing spondylitis. TCRdb processed the 5' RACE reads anew with MiXCR; each CDR3 protein has one entry. The sample holds some 450,000 distinct CDR3 sequences, 15% to 20% seen once. Sequencing was carried out using blood, either unsorted or a sorted T cell fraction (not recorded which). All receptors come from a male donor with ankylosing spondylitis. Each CDR3 is given with its conserved first and last residue. The D gene is left open where the match is weak. Clone size is shown for a subset of rows, as once, few, many or a class of expanded clone.

TRBV28	many	TRBJ2-2	TRBD2	CASSPSLSGTYTGELFF	TGTGCCAGCAGTCCGTCGCTTAGCGGGACATACACCGGGGAGCTGTTTTTT
TRBV15	many	TRBJ2-5	.	CATSKGPETQYF	TGTGCCACCAGCAAGGGACCCGAGACCCAGTACTTC
TRBV6-4	.	TRBJ2-3	.	CASSDSRTDTQYF	TGTGCCAGCAGTGACTCCCGCACAGATACGCAGTATTTT
TRBV20-1	many	TRBJ1-5	.	CSARGGAGLQPQHF	TGCAGTGCTCGCGGCGGGGCAGGGTTACAGCCCCAGCATTTT
TRBV4-2	.	TRBJ1-6	TRBD1	CASSPGQGENSPLHF	TGTGCCAGCAGCCCCGGACAGGGGGAAAATTCACCCCTCCACTTT
TRBV6-1	once	TRBJ2-1	.	CASTRKQGGYEQFF	TGTGCCAGCACTAGGAAACAGGGAGGGTATGAGCAGTTCTTC
TRBV6-5	.	TRBJ2-3	.	CASSYSFPERDTQYF	TGTGCCAGCAGTTACTCATTCCCAGAACGAGATACGCAGTATTTT
TRBV20-1	few	TRBJ1-1	.	CSASDRTTEAFF	TGCAGTGCTTCAGACAGAACCACTGAAGCTTTCTTT
TRBV2	many	TRBJ1-5	TRBD1	CATTRDRESNQPQHF	TGTGCCACCACCCGGGACAGGGAAAGCAATCAGCCCCAGCATTTT
TRBV5-5	many	TRBJ1-1	TRBD1	CASSFTGGSEAFF	TGTGCCAGCAGCTTTACAGGGGGCTCTGAAGCTTTCTTT
TRBV20-1	many	TRBJ2-1	TRBD1	CSAQRQGYYNEQFF	TGCAGTGCCCAAAGACAGGGTTACTACAATGAGCAGTTCTTC
TRBV30	.	TRBJ1-3	.	CAWILTGNTIYF	TGTGCCTGGATCCTAACTGGAAACACCATATATTTT
TRBV12-3/TRBV12-4	few	TRBJ1-5	.	CASSRYGENQPQHF	TGTGCCAGCAGCCGATATGGAGAAAATCAGCCCCAGCATTTT
TRBV20-1	few	TRBJ1-4	.	CSARAPGYEKLFF	TGCAGTGCTAGGGCACCGGGATACGAAAAACTGTTTTTT
TRBV5-6	few	TRBJ2-1	.	CASSLGRPLREQFF	TGTGCCAGCAGCTTGGGACGCCCATTGCGCGAGCAGTTCTTC
TRBV6-5	.	TRBJ2-1	TRBD2	CASSSLASGGFEQFF	TGTGCCAGCAGTTCCCTGGCTAGCGGGGGGTTTGAGCAGTTCTTC
TRBV7-9	many	TRBJ2-7	TRBD2	CASSLGTSSYEQYF	TGTGCCAGCAGCTTAGGGACTAGCTCCTACGAGCAGTACTTC
TRBV9	.	TRBJ1-1	TRBD1	CASSAQPQGMTEAFF	TGTGCCAGCAGCGCTCAACCACAGGGGATGACTGAAGCTTTCTTT
TRBV5-1	many	TRBJ2-3	TRBD2	CASSLGTSGGADTQYF	TGCGCCAGCAGCCTCGGGACTAGCGGGGGGGCAGATACGCAGTATTTT
TRBV29-1	few	TRBJ1-1	.	CLGTSGTEAFF	TGCCTTGGGACATCGGGCACTGAAGCTTTCTTT
TRBV7-2	.	TRBJ2-7	TRBD1	CASSPNRDSSPYEQYF	TGTGCCAGCAGCCCCAACCGGGACAGCAGTCCGTACGAGCAGTACTTC
TRBV28	few	TRBJ1-6	TRBD1	CASSPRDRGTSPLHF	TGTGCCAGCAGTCCAAGGGACAGGGGCACTTCACCCCTCCACTTT
TRBV7-2	few	TRBJ2-7	TRBD2	CASSTGLDYEQYF	TGTGCCAGCAGCACGGGACTAGACTACGAGCAGTACTTC
TRBV12-3/TRBV12-4	many	TRBJ2-3	.	CASSLRASSLDTQYF	TGTGCCAGCAGTTTACGGGCTAGCAGCCTCGATACGCAGTATTTT
TRBV20-1	many	TRBJ2-7	.	CSAVGRAASYEQYF	TGCAGTGCTGTCGGACGAGCCGCTTCCTACGAGCAGTACTTC